These 22 T cell receptor beta chains were sequenced from one sample in a study of blood T cells in healthy people across ages. With a J-beta primer mix and a sample-barcoded 5' primer, a second PCR ran about 7 to 12 cycles. From the 5' RACE reads, TCRdb called clonotypes with MiXCR, one entry per CDR3 protein. The table has around 870,000 distinct CDR3 sequences, around 30% seen once. Sequencing was done on a sample of blood. The source is a woman of 80 years or more in good health.

The sample holds many counts of this clonotype. The chain joins TRBV3-1 to TRBJ2-5; no clear D. Trimming took off 8 bases at V and 1 base at J, with 11 bases between the two ends. Per the germline V gene, CDR1 is LGHDT and CDR2 is YNNKEL (reference sequence). This CDR3 contains 13 residues. The CDR3 reads CASGSDRQETQYF. CDR3 DNA: TGTGCCAGCGGATCGGACCGCCAAGAGACCCAGTACTTC.

In this sample, this clonotype turned up a few times. The V call is TRBV6-5, the J call TRBJ2-2, with 7 positions matching TRBD1. CDR1 is MNHEY, CDR2 SVGAGI, per germline. V was clipped by 6 bases and J by 1 base; unmatched bases: 8. The CDR3 totals 16 residues. CDR3 residues: CASSPSRTGNTGELFF. In nucleotides, the CDR3 is TGTGCCAGCAGCCCATCCCGGACAGGGAACACCGGGGAGCTGTTTTTT.

The chain joins TRBV12-3 or TRBV12-4 to TRBJ1-1; D perhaps matches TRBD1 (5 bases). V was cut by 1 base and J by 2 bases, with 11 bases left in between. The CDR3 is made up of 15 amino acids. The CDR3 region has the DNA TGTGCCAGCAGTTTAGGCGCCAGGGTAAACACTGAAGCTTTCTTT. Translating it yields CASSLGARVNTEAFF.

This clonotype has only a few counts. The chain carries TRBV12-3 or TRBV12-4 and TRBJ1-4; D uncertain. The V end lost 0 bases, the J end lost 4 bases, and 9 bases lay between the germline ends. This CDR3 comprises 15 residues. DNA of the CDR3: TGTGCCAGCAGTTTAGCGCGACGGATTAATGAAAAACTGTTTTTT. Its translation is CASSLARRINEKLFF.

As concerns this clonotype: An end of the junction does not agree with germline; a read error may underlie this. The chain couples TRBV12-3 or TRBV12-4 to TRBJ2-3, with D maybe TRBD2 (5 bases). This CDR3 has 15 amino acids. The CDR3 DNA reads TGTGCCAGCAGTTCCCGGACGGCTAGCACAGATGCGCAGTATTTT. Translated, it gives CASSSRTASTDAQYF.

The rearrangement joins TRBV4-1 to TRBJ2-1; 9 bases map to TRBD2. Germline V gene lookup returns CDR1 MGHRA and CDR2 YSYEKL. CDR3 length equals 17 residues. The V segment lost 0 bases and the J segment 5 bases; nucleotides outside the gene matches: 8. In DNA, the CDR3 is TGCGCCAGCAGCCAAGAAGAGGGTGCTAGCGGGAACAATGAGCAGTTCTTC. Its translation: CASSQEEGASGNNEQFF.

Concerning this clonotype: A much larger clone sits a single nucleotide away, making a read error possible. The chain employs TRBV20-1 and TRBJ2-1; unclear D gene. The CDR3 consists of 16 residues. CDR1 DFQATT and CDR2 SNEGSKA come from the germline V gene (reference sequence). CDR3 residues: CSARDLSPLLYNAQFF. CDR3 coding DNA: TGCAGTGCTAGAGATCTCTCCCCCCTCCTTTACAATGCGCAGTTCTTC.

The gene calls are TRBV9 and TRBJ2-3; TRBD2 matches 9 bases. Germline trimming cut 7 bases from V and 2 bases from J; bases unmatched to any gene: 2. This CDR3 is built from 13 residues. Germline assignment: CDR1 SGDLS and CDR2 YYNGEE. CDR3 sequence reads: CASSSGITDTQYF. As DNA, the CDR3 is TGTGCCAGCTCTAGCGGGATCACAGATACGCAGTATTTT.

The table lists this clonotype with many counts. The genes are TRBV7-9 and TRBJ2-3; tentative D call: TRBD1 (5 bases). CDR1 and CDR2 from the germline V gene are SEHNR and FQNEAQ (reference sequence). The CDR3 sequence is 15 residues long. Trimming removed 2 bases from V and 0 bases from J, with 9 bases in between. Here the CDR3 reads CASSLSPGSTDTQYF. In DNA form, the CDR3 reads TGTGCCAGCAGCTTATCCCCAGGGAGCACAGATACGCAGTATTTT.

The V and J genes are TRBV20-1 and TRBJ1-2, with a weak D call TRBD1 (6 bases). This CDR3 has 16 residues. V dropped 0 bases and J dropped 7 bases, with 21 bases sitting between them. Germline CDR1 DFQATT, CDR2 SNEGSKA (reference sequence). The CDR3 sequence is CSARDSAGGRGGGYTF. The CDR3, as DNA: TGCAGTGCTAGAGATTCGGCGGGGGGACGAGGGGGTGGCTACACCTTC.

This clonotype was observed a handful of times. The chain couples TRBV5-1 to TRBJ2-5; TRBD1 matches 8 bases. The CDR3 covers 13 residues. CDR1 SGHRS and CDR2 YFSETQ come from the germline V gene. V lost 4 bases to trimming and J lost 11 bases; unmatched junction nucleotides: 10. The CDR3 protein is CASSPLQGDEQYF. DNA of the CDR3: TGCGCCAGCAGCCCACTACAGGGGGATGAGCAGTACTTC.

This clonotype was seen many times. The chain joins TRBV7-2 to TRBJ2-1, with D hard to call. CDR3 size: 13 residues. V was pared by 5 bases and J by 3 bases, with 8 bases between. From germline, CDR1 is SGHTA and CDR2 FQGNSA. CDR3 loop: CASSHLRYNEQFF. CDR3 DNA sequence: TGTGCCAGCAGCCATCTGCGCTACAATGAGCAGTTCTTC.

This clonotype occurred a few times. The chain joins TRBV11-3 to TRBJ2-5; D tentatively reads TRBD1 or TRBD2 (5 bases each). The DNA end is a closer match to TRBJ2-7, so the J assignment may be wrong. This CDR3 has 15 residues. In germline, CDR1 is SGHNT, CDR2 YENEEA. The CDR3 spells CASSLEGVGTGEQYF. CDR3 nucleotides: TGTGCCAGCAGCTTAGAAGGAGTTGGGACCGGCGAGCAGTACTTC.

The V gene is TRBV6-6, the J gene TRBJ2-2; TRBD2 aligns across 7 bases. Trimming took 0 bases from V and 6 from J; bases not matched to a gene: 7. Looked up from germline, CDR1 is MNHNY and CDR2 is SVGAGI (reference sequence). The CDR3 is 16 amino acids. The DNA for the CDR3 is TGTGCCAGCAGTTACTCCCTCGGCGGGGGATCCGGGGAGCTGTTTTTT. This gives the protein CASSYSLGGGSGELFF.

The sample holds one count of this clonotype. The chain joins TRBV20-1 to TRBJ2-1, with no clear D. V gave up 4 bases and J gave up 8 bases, with 12 bases separating them. CDR3 length equals 12 residues. CDR1 and CDR2 (germline): DFQATT, SNEGSKA (reference sequence). The CDR3 bases are TGCAGTGCTAACCTCGGCTTCTATGAGCAGTTCTTC. Amino acids: CSANLGFYEQFF.

This clonotype was observed many times. The V gene is TRBV10-3, the J gene TRBJ1-4; D unclear. CDR3 length equals 12 residues. Per germline, CDR1 ENHRY and CDR2 SYGVKD. V was trimmed by 1 base and J by 7 bases, leaving 4 bases between them. The CDR3 DNA reads as TGTGCCATCAGTGAGTATGGTGAAAAACTGTTTTTT. Translation: CAISEYGEKLFF.

The V and J genes are TRBV9 and TRBJ2-2; no firm D call. This CDR3 has 14 residues. Trimming removed 1 base from V and 2 bases from J, with 6 bases in between. Germline V gene sequence: CDR1 SGDLS, CDR2 YYNGEE. The CDR3 region is CASSVYSNTGELFF. The CDR3 DNA reads TGTGCCAGCAGCGTATACAGTAACACCGGGGAGCTGTTTTTT. Full variable domain (missing parts from reference TRBV9 and TRBJ2-2): DSGVTQTPKHLITATGQRVTLRCSPRSGDLSVYWYQQSLDQGLQFLIQYYNGEERAKGNILERFSAQQFPDLHSELNLSSLELGDSALYFCASSVYSNTGELFFGEGSRLTVL.

The V and J genes are TRBV5-6 and TRBJ1-5; D is perhaps TRBD1 (5 bases). Germline V gene data show CDR1 as SGHDT and CDR2 as YYEEEE. V gave up 4 bases and J gave up 5 bases, with 16 bases separating them. This CDR3 is 15 amino acids long. This CDR3 is CASSRRVGGDQPQHF. The DNA for the CDR3 is TGTGCCAGCAGCCGGCGAGTCGGGGGGGATCAGCCCCAGCATTTT.

The sample holds many counts of this clonotype. The chain joins TRBV6-5 to TRBJ1-4, with unresolved D. This CDR3 is built from 15 residues. Germline values: CDR1 MNHEY, CDR2 SVGAGI. Deletions cut 0 bases from V and 0 bases from J, with 5 bases between. This CDR3 is CASSYSVSTNEKLFF. The CDR3 DNA is TGTGCCAGCAGTTACTCGGTATCAACTAATGAAAAACTGTTTTTT.

Worth noting for this clonotype: A much larger clone lies one base from this, so it may be a read error. The gene calls are TRBV4-1 and TRBJ2-4; TRBD1 aligns across 7 bases. The V segment lost 4 bases and the J segment 13 bases; nucleotides outside the gene matches: 16. The germline V gene encodes CDR1 MGHRA and CDR2 YSYEKL. CDR3 length equals 15 residues. In DNA form, the CDR3 reads TGCGCCAGCAGCCTGCGGACAGGTGAATACGATGAGCAGTACTTC. Protein sequence: CASSLRTGEYDEQYF.

The chain has TRBV5-4 and TRBJ2-7, with TRBD2 as a possible D gene (7 bases). V lost 1 base and J 2 bases, leaving 13 bases between the germline ends. CDR3 length equals 15 residues. Germline V lookup: CDR1 SGHNT, CDR2 YYREEE (reference sequence). CDR3 in DNA: TGTGCCAGCAGCTTGTGGGGGGGCCTCGCCTACGAGCAGTACTTC. Translated, it gives CASSLWGGLAYEQYF.

The chain is built from TRBV6-1 and TRBJ1-6, with 8 bases aligning to TRBD1. V was pared by 0 bases and J by 4 bases, with 8 bases of the junction left unmatched. Per the germline V gene, CDR1 is MNHNS and CDR2 is SASEGT. CDR3 length: 18 amino acids. CDR3 in DNA: TGTGCCAGCAGTGAAGCGCAGGGGGCTGAAGCATATAATTCACCCCTCCACTTT. Its protein is CASSEAQGAEAYNSPLHF.